One TCR beta chain is described in this entry. This clonotype was detected only a few times. This receptor's antigen is unknown. Per-nucleotide qualities are absent, and no much larger clonotype sits a single base away. Reading from cysteine to phenylalanine, the CDR3 counts 14 amino acids. Solely the CDR3 DNA is kept, with 42 bases framed from the first base. For this chain, trimming is 7 bases at the V end and 6 bases at the J end, and the number of junction bases without a gene match is 12. The germline V gene specifies SQVTM as CDR1 and ANQGSEA as CDR2. This entry comes from a study of CD8 T cells in ankylosing spondylitis (dated by TCRdb to about 2017). Regarding the complete study: To find TCR variants linked to disease, the study profiled T cell receptor beta repertoires in ankylosing spondylitis patients and healthy donors. The whole study cohort included 95 to 130 healthy donors and 20 to 25 ankylosing spondylitis patients. Peripheral blood samples were taken, and synovial fluid was additionally collected from ankylosing spondylitis patients. The paper as a whole reports these results and caveats: The disease-linked clones showed a CD8+ phenotype and occurred at relatively low frequencies in peripheral blood. The disease-linked clones were reported to be significantly enriched in matched synovial fluid samples from ankylosing spondylitis patients. Some motif variants had previously been reported in the synovial fluid and blood of reactive arthritis patients, which suggests shared mechanisms of disease initiation. A TCR beta motif of several highly homologous amino acid variants appeared characteristic of blood from ankylosing spondylitis patients.

TCRdb names Illumina HiSeq 2500 as the instrument used. Quantitative 5'-RACE with molecular barcodes was the method used to prepare the TCR beta libraries. In the authors' own workflow: To identify disease-linked TCR variants, a new computational method was used, one built on a probabilistic model of VDJ rearrangement. Clones were called with MiXCR by TCRdb after fastp trimmed the public reads at Q25, and only in-frame beta chains were retained. Rows merge per CDR3 protein into single entries with the most common DNA and genes. It is TCRdb's table, rather than the study itself, that gives the V and J calls and clone size. In this sample the table shows 650,000 to 800,000 distinct CDR3 sequences, 15% to 20% of which occur a single time. The ten largest clones add up to roughly a fifth of the sample.

Recombination linked TRBV29-1 to TRBJ2-7, and TRBD1 matches 10 of the central bases. The sample comprised blood, either unsorted or a sorted T cell fraction (not recorded which). This clonotype was sampled from a male donor with ankylosing spondylitis. The DNA sequence is given as TGCAGCGGGACTTACGGGACAGGGGAGGTCGAGCAGTACTTC. Translated, it reads CSGTYGTGEVEQYF.